The T cell receptor beta chain under discussion was sequenced for a study of shared clonotypes between healthy human individuals. CDR3 length equals 12 residues. Germline V gene lookup returns CDR1 SGHRS and CDR2 YFSETQ. V dropped 1 base and J dropped 5 bases, with 7 bases sitting between them. Findings and caveats of the study: What naive subsets generally showed was a larger estimated richness than memory subsets showed.

Only one count was recorded for this clone. Its antigen is currently unknown. Generated by immunoSEQ multiplex PCR, the TCRdb table keeps only in-frame clones and is missing some. The table records about 1 million clones, under 80% of them present only once. The gene calls are TRBV5-1 and TRBJ2-7; D may be TRBD2 (6 bases). The clonotype originates from a man between 18 and 29 years old in good health. Source material: memory CD4+ T cells sorted from blood. Subset here: CD45RA-negative fraction. CDR3 amino acids: CASSLTGDEQYF. Here the CDR3 DNA reads TGCGCCAGCAGCTTGACGGGGGACGAGCAGTACTTC.